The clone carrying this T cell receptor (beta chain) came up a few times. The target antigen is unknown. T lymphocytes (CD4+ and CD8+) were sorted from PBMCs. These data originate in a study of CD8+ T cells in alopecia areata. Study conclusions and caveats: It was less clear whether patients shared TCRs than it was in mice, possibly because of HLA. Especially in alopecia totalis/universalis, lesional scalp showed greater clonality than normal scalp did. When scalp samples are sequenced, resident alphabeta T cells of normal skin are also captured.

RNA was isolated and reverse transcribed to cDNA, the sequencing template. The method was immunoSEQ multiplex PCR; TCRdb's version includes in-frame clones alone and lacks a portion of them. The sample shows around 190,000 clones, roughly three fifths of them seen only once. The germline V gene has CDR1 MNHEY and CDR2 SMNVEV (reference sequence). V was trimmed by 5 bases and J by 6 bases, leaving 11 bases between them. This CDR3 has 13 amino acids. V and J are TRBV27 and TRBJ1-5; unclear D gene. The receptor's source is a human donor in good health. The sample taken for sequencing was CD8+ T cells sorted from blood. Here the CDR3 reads CASSPIGSQPQHF. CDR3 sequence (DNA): TGTGCCAGCAGTCCCATCGGTTCTCAGCCCCAGCATTTT.